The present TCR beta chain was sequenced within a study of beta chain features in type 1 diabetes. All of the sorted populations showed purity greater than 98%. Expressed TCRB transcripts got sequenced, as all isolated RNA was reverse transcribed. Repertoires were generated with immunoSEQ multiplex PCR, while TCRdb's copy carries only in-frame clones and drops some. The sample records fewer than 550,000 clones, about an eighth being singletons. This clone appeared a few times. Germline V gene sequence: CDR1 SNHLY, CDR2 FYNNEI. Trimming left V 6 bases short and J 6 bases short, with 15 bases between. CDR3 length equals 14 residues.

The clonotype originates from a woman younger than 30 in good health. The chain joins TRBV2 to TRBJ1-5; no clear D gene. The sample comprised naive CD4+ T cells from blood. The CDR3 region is CASSLSLWGQPQHF. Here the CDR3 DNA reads TGTGCCAGCAGCTTGAGTCTTTGGGGTCAGCCCCAGCATTTT. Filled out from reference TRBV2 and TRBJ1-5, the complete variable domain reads EPEVTQTPSHQVTQMGQEVILRCVPISNHLYFYWYRQILGQKVEFLVSFYNNEISEKSEIFDDQFSVERPDGSNFTLKIRSTKLEDSAMYFCASSLSLWGQPQHFGDGTRLSIL.